The T cell receptor (beta chain) under discussion was sequenced for a study of T cell changes during pregnancy in multiple sclerosis. Germline lookup yields CDR1 MGHDK and CDR2 SYGVNS. The V and J ends lost 3 bases and 9 bases respectively, with 15 bases between them. CDR3 length: 14 residues. Clones were read by immunoSEQ multiplex PCR, and TCRdb kept only the in-frame ones, dropping some. The sample holds tens of thousands of clones, around 91% seen once. The receptor was derived from a female donor in good health, enrolled as a control in a pregnancy study. The sequencing here drew on peripheral blood, taken in the third trimester of pregnancy. J is TRBJ1-3 and V is TRBV25-1; D not resolved. The CDR3 reads CASSDGEEAATIYF. CDR3 in DNA: TGTGCCAGCAGTGATGGCGAGGAGGCGGCCACCATATATTTT.